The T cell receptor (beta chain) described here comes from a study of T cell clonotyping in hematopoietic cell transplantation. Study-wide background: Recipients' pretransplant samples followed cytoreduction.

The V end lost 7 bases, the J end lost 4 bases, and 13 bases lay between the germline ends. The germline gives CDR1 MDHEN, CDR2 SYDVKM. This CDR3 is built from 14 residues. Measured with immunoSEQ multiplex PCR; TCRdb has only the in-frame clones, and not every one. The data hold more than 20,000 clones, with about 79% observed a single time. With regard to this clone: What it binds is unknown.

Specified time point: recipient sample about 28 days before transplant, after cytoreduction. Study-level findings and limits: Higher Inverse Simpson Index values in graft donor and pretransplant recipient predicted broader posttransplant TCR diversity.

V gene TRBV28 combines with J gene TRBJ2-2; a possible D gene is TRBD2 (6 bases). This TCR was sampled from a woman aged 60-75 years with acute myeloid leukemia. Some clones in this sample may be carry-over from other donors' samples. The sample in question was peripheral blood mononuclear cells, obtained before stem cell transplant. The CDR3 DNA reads TGTGCCAGCACGACGGGAGCTAGCACCGGGGAGCTGTTTTTT. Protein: CASTTGASTGELFF.